This TCR beta chain emerged from a study of blood T cell repertoires in COVID-19. Study as a whole: Sample material is recorded as cDNA or gDNA derived from T cells, B-cell-depleted T cells, or PBMCs.

Enrolment of Seattle patients took place during active infection, and they were followed longitudinally. This clone was picked up a small number of times. Within the sample, other DNA sequences also encode this same CDR3. The CDR3 extends over 13 amino acids. Trimming shortened V by 4 bases and J by 1 base, and 7 bases separated the two germline ends. The germline CDR1 and CDR2 sequences are KGHSH and LQKENI. Produced via immunoSEQ multiplex PCR; TCRdb's table is partial and in-frame only. This table has about 38,000 clones, 84% appearing once. Source material: peripheral blood. The chain uses TRBV18 and TRBJ1-1; D remains ambiguous. This clonotype was sampled from a man in his 60s with COVID-19, enrolled during active disease. The CDR3 DNA reads as TGTGCCAGCTCACGAGATTGGAACACTGAAGCTTTCTTT. As protein: CASSRDWNTEAFF. Variable domain in full (rest from reference TRBV18 and TRBJ1-1): NAGVMQNPRHLVRRRGQEARLRCSPMKGHSHVYWYRQLPEEGLKFMVYLQKENIIDESGMPKERFSAEFPKEGPSILRIQQVVRGDSAAYFCASSRDWNTEAFFGQGTRLTVV.